One sample yielded the 21 T cell receptor beta chains listed below, sequenced in a study of T cell changes during pregnancy in multiple sclerosis. The table came from immunoSEQ multiplex PCR; TCRdb's copy has only in-frame clones and leaves some out. The data contain about 21,000 clones, approximately 90% of them singletons. The starting material was CD4+ T cells from peripheral blood mononuclear cells, obtained in the third trimester of pregnancy. The receptors shown here come from a female donor with multiple sclerosis, enrolled in a pregnancy study.

The V call is TRBV5-1, the J call TRBJ2-5, with D possibly TRBD2 on 5 matching bases. The V end was cut by 5 bases, the J end by 4 bases, with 18 bases between. In germline, CDR1 is SGHRS, CDR2 YFSETQ. The CDR3 spans 15 residues. Here the CDR3 reads CASSPGPLGGETQYF. CDR3 nucleotide sequence: TGCGCCAGCAGTCCCGGGCCTCTAGGAGGAGAGACCCAGTACTTC.

The chain carries TRBV18 and TRBJ2-5, with D uncertain. The CDR3 sequence is 13 residues long. The germline CDR1 and CDR2 sequences are KGHSH and LQKENI. V was trimmed by 3 bases and J by 5 bases, leaving 10 bases between them. The CDR3 DNA reads TGTGCCAGCTCACCTCACCGGCGGGAGACCCAGTACTTC. The encoded protein is CASSPHRRETQYF.

J is TRBJ1-6 and V is TRBV11-2, with D perhaps TRBD1 (5 bases). Germline-derived CDR1 and CDR2 are SGHAT and FQNNGV. V was clipped by 5 bases and J by 3 bases, with 17 bases between them. This CDR3 is built from 17 residues. CDR3 sequence: CASSGPTRTYYNSPLHF. The CDR3 DNA follows: TGTGCCAGCAGCGGGCCAACACGGACATACTATAATTCACCCCTCCACTTT.

The chain employs TRBV4-1 and TRBJ2-2; TRBD2 might be the D (6 bases). The CDR3 is made up of 16 amino acids. Trimming took off 2 bases at V and 6 bases at J, with 16 bases between the two ends. CDR1 MGHRA and CDR2 YSYEKL come from the germline V gene. The CDR3 is CASSQFGAGLSGELFF. CDR3 nucleotide sequence: TGCGCCAGCAGCCAATTTGGTGCGGGGCTGTCCGGGGAGCTGTTTTTT.

V and J are TRBV15 and TRBJ2-1; D might be TRBD2 (6 bases). This CDR3 has 15 residues. V lost 8 bases, J lost 0 bases, and 14 bases lay in between. Germline V lookup: CDR1 LNHNV, CDR2 YYDKDF (reference sequence). The CDR3 here is CATAAGPSSYNEQFF. CDR3 DNA sequence: TGTGCCACCGCGGCGGGGCCCAGCTCCTACAATGAGCAGTTCTTC.

Remarks on this clone: Other DNA sequences in this specimen translate into the identical CDR3. The chain has TRBV11-2 and TRBJ1-1, with 9 nucleotides matching TRBD1. The CDR3 totals 15 residues. The V gene's germline CDR1 is SGHAT and CDR2 FQNNGV. V dropped 3 bases and J dropped 1; count of bases not matched to a gene: 3. The CDR3 DNA is TGTGCCAGCAGCTTTGGGGGACAGGGGAACACTGAAGCTTTCTTT. Translating gives CASSFGGQGNTEAFF.

The V and J genes are TRBV5-1 and TRBJ1-5; a weak D match, TRBD1 (5 bases). The length of the CDR3 is 15 residues. Germline values: CDR1 SGHRS, CDR2 YFSETQ. V lost 2 bases to trimming and J lost 5 bases, with 14 bases between them. CDR3 loop: CASSLTGSEYQPQHF. The CDR3, as DNA: TGCGCCAGCAGCTTAACAGGCTCAGAATATCAGCCCCAGCATTTT.

On this clone: Relative to the germline gene, one junction end is altered; a read error may explain this. The gene calls are TRBV12-5 and TRBJ2-5, with D maybe TRBD2 (5 bases). CDR3 length equals 13 residues. Germline V lookup: CDR1 LGHNT, CDR2 FRNRAP. The CDR3 coding sequence is TGTGCTAGTGGATTGGATAGCGTGGAGACCCAGTACTTC. As protein: CASGLDSVETQYF.

The V call is TRBV30, the J call TRBJ2-1; 10 nucleotides align to TRBD2. V was pared by 4 bases and J by 3 bases, with 6 bases of the junction left unmatched. The germline CDR1 and CDR2 sequences are GTSNPN and SVGIG (reference sequence). The CDR3 consists of 15 residues. The CDR3 region is CAWTSGGRYYNEQFF. The CDR3, as DNA: TGTGCCTGGACTAGCGGGGGACGATACTACAATGAGCAGTTCTTC. Combining the CDR3 with reference TRBV30 and TRBJ2-1 gives the whole variable domain SQTIHQWPATLVQPVGSPLSLECTVEGTSNPNLYWYRQAAGRGLQLLFYSVGIGQISSEVPQNLSASRPQDRQFILSSKKLLLSDSGFYLCAWTSGGRYYNEQFFGPGTRLTVL.

The rearrangement links TRBV19 to TRBJ1-2; tentatively, D is TRBD1 (5 bases). Germline CDR1 LNHDA, CDR2 SQIVND (reference sequence). The CDR3 is made up of 12 amino acids. The V gene lost 5 bases and the J gene lost 4 bases, with 8 bases spanning the gap. CDR3 nucleotide sequence: TGTGCCAGTAGTCCAGGGCCCTATGGCTACACCTTC. Translated: CASSPGPYGYTF. Combining the CDR3 with reference TRBV19 and TRBJ1-2 gives the whole variable domain DGGITQSPKYLFRKEGQNVTLSCEQNLNHDAMYWYRQDPGQGLRLIYYSQIVNDFQKGDIAEGYSVSREKKESFPLTVTSAQKNPTAFYLCASSPGPYGYTFGSGTRLTVV.

The chain combines TRBV19 with TRBJ1-2; weak D call: TRBD1 (6 bases). This CDR3 contains 17 residues. V lost 3 bases and J lost 0, with 17 bases in between. Germline V gives CDR1 LNHDA, CDR2 SQIVND (reference sequence). The CDR3 DNA is TGTGCCAGTAGTATCGGCTTATGGACAGCCACTAACTATGGCTACACCTTC. This translates into CASSIGLWTATNYGYTF. Full variable domain (rest looked up from reference TRBV19 and TRBJ1-2): DGGITQSPKYLFRKEGQNVTLSCEQNLNHDAMYWYRQDPGQGLRLIYYSQIVNDFQKGDIAEGYSVSREKKESFPLTVTSAQKNPTAFYLCASSIGLWTATNYGYTFGSGTRLTVV.

This chain connects TRBV2 to TRBJ1-1; no clear D gene. This CDR3 contains 14 residues. Between the trimmed V and J ends, which lost 4 bases and 0 bases, there was a span of 9 bases. CDR1 SNHLY and CDR2 FYNNEI come from the germline V gene. The CDR3 coding sequence is TGTGCCAGCAGTGTAACTTATTTGAACACTGAAGCTTTCTTT. As protein: CASSVTYLNTEAFF.

This clone was recorded only once. The rearrangement uses TRBV27 and TRBJ1-4; TRBD1 might be the D (6 bases). Germline values: CDR1 MNHEY, CDR2 SMNVEV (reference sequence). The germline V and J ends were trimmed by 6 bases and 7 bases, with 18 bases remaining between them. The CDR3 loop spans 15 amino acids. This CDR3 reads CASRTIGEGGEKLFF. In nucleotides, the CDR3 is TGTGCCAGCAGGACGATCGGGGAAGGGGGTGAAAAACTGTTTTTT.

The V gene is TRBV4-2, the J gene TRBJ2-7; 10 bases line up with TRBD2. Germline-derived CDR1 and CDR2 are LGHNA and YNFKEQ. This CDR3 has 15 amino acids. V lost 4 bases and J lost 1; bases outside the gene matches: 4. This chain's CDR3 is CASSLNSGGSYEQYF. DNA for the CDR3: TGTGCCAGCAGCCTAAATAGCGGGGGGTCCTACGAGCAGTACTTC.

V gene TRBV5-4 combines with J gene TRBJ1-2; D is possibly TRBD1 (6 bases). V was shortened by 4 bases and J by 1 base, with 17 bases between the two germline ends. CDR1 is SGHNT and CDR2 is YYREEE in the germline V gene (reference sequence). This CDR3 is 16 amino acids long. The CDR3 region is CASSTNGQHFNYGYTF. The CDR3 DNA follows: TGTGCCAGCAGCACAAATGGACAGCACTTTAACTATGGCTACACCTTC. Full variable domain (outside the CDR3, taken from reference TRBV5-4 and TRBJ1-2): ETGVTQSPTHLIKTRGQQVTLRCSSQSGHNTVSWYQQALGQGPQFIFQYYREEENGRGNFPPRFSGLQFPNYSSELNVNALELDDSALYLCASSTNGQHFNYGYTFGSGTRLTVV.

The V call is TRBV2, the J call TRBJ2-7; weak D call: TRBD1 (7 bases). V was shortened by 11 bases and J by 2 bases, with 22 bases between the two germline ends. The germline V gene encodes CDR1 SNHLY and CDR2 FYNNEI. The CDR3 runs 15 residues. Here the CDR3 reads CAGAGTGTVPYEQYF. DNA for the CDR3: TGTGCCGGTGCGGGGACCGGGACAGTCCCCTACGAGCAGTACTTC.

The chain combines TRBV2 with TRBJ1-1; D not resolved. Between the trimmed V and J ends, which lost 1 base and 0 bases, there was a span of 6 bases. The CDR3 has 14 residues. Germline V gives CDR1 SNHLY, CDR2 FYNNEI. CDR3 DNA: TGTGCCAGCAGTGAAGGGCTCCTGAACACTGAAGCTTTCTTT. It encodes CASSEGLLNTEAFF.

This clone showed up just once. This sequence joins TRBV11-3 and TRBJ1-1; D unclear. The CDR3 loop spans 13 amino acids. Germline V gene lookup returns CDR1 SGHNT and CDR2 YENEEA. V was pared by 3 bases and J by 1 base, with 6 bases between. The CDR3 here is CASSFYRNTEAFF. CDR3 DNA: TGTGCCAGCAGCTTCTACAGGAACACTGAAGCTTTCTTT.

This chain uses TRBV5-6 with TRBJ2-5; no reliable D call. This CDR3 has 13 amino acids. Germline V gives CDR1 SGHDT, CDR2 YYEEEE. Trimming took 2 bases from V and 0 from J, leaving 5 bases between them. CDR3 nucleotides: TGTGCCAGCAGCTTCCTAGACCAAGAGACCCAGTACTTC. Translated, it gives CASSFLDQETQYF.

The chain carries TRBV7-2 and TRBJ2-7; 9 nucleotides line up with TRBD2. The ends lost 2 bases at V and 2 bases at J; junction bases unmatched: 1. CDR1 and CDR2 (germline): SGHTA, FQGNSA. The CDR3 length is 14 residues. The CDR3 DNA sequence: TGTGCCAGCAGCTTAACTAGCGGGCCCTACGAGCAGTACTTC. As protein: CASSLTSGPYEQYF.

The chain links TRBV5-6 to TRBJ2-1; TRBD2 might be the D (5 bases). The germline CDR1 and CDR2 sequences are SGHDT and YYEEEE. The CDR3 is 13 amino acids. V gave up 0 bases and J gave up 10 bases, with 11 bases separating them. The CDR3 region has the DNA TGTGCCAGCAGCTTGGGACCACCGGGGGAGCAGTTCTTC. Translated, it gives CASSLGPPGEQFF.